This T cell receptor (beta chain) derives from a study of blood T cells in healthy people across ages. Sample-barcoded 5' priming and a J-beta primer mix drove a second PCR of roughly 7 to 11 cycles. Each CDR3 protein is one row after TCRdb ran MiXCR on the 5' RACE reads. The table lists hundreds of thousands of distinct CDR3 sequences, roughly 25% of them singletons. The CDR3 totals 14 residues. Germline V gene data show CDR1 as SEHNR and CDR2 as FQNEAQ (reference sequence). Trimming took 4 bases from V and 2 from J, leaving 9 bases between them. The same data also contributed to another study, on T cells of mothers and their children.

The sequenced sample was blood. The chain couples TRBV7-9 to TRBJ2-4; D possibly corresponds to TRBD2 (5 bases). This TCR was sampled from a boy aged 5-17 years in good health. In nucleotides, the CDR3 is TGTGCCAGCAGCTCGAGGGTTCCCAAAAACATTCAGTACTTC. Encoded protein: CASSSRVPKNIQYF.